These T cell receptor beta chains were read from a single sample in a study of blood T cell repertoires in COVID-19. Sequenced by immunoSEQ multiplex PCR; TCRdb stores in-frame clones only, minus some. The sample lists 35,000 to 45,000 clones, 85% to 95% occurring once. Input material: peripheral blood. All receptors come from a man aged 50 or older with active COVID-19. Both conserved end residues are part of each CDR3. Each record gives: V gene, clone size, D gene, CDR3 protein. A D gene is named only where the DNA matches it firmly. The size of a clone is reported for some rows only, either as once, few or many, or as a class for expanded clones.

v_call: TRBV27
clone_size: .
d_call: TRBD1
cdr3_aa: CASSSLDRAHEQYF

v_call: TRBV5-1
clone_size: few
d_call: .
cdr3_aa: CASSLQGFNEQYF

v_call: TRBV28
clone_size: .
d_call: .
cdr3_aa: CASSLEGALSYEQYF

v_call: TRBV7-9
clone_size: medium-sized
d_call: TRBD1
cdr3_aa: CASSLGQGAQETQYF

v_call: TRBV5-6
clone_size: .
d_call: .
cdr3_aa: CASSQEGRGPYEQYF

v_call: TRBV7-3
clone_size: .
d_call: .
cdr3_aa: CASSPGRSNEQFF

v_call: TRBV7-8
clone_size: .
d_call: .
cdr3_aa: CASSSRGSSYNEQFF

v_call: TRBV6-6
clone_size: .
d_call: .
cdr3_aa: CASSYTEANNEQFF

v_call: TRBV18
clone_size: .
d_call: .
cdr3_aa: CASSREGDTEAFF

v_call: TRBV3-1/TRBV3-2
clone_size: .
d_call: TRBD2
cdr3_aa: CASSQEAGGTYNEQFF

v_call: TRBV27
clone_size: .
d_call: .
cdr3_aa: CASSPFREGEKLFF

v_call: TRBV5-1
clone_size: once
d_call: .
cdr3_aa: CASSKGIHSPLHF

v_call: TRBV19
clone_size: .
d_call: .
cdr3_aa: CASSMAAQLGSYEQYF

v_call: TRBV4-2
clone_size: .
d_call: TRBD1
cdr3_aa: CASSRGQGTLSGNTIYF

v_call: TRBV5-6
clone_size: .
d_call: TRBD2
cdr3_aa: CASRSLAGESYNEQFF

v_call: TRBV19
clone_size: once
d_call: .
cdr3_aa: CASSSRAGAPGGNTIYF

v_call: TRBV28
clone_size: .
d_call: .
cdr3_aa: CASSSPQIRGYTF

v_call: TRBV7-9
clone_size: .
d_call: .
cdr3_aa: CASRSKTQAWYNEQFF

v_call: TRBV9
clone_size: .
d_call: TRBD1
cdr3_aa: CASSPPDRGETQYF

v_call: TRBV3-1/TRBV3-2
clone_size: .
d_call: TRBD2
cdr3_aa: CASSQGLAGLSTGELFF

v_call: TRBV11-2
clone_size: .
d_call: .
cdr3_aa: CASSPLQETQYF

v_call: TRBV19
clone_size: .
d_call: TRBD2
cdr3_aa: CASSIRTSGKNGEQYF

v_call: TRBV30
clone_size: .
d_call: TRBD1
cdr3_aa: CAWSVGQGGEETQYF

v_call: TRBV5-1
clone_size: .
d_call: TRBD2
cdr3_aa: CASRETSGNTDTQYF

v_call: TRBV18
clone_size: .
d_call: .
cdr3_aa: CASSPQGETQYF

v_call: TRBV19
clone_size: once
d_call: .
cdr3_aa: CASSIDRLVNGELFF

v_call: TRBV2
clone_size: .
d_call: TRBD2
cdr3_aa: CASSDTPGTSDPSSYNEQFF

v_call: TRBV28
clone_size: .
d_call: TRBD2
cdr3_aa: CASTKMTSGYNEQFF

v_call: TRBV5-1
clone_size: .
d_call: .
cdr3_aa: CASSLASLRSEQFF

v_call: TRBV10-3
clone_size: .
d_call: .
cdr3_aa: CAISERGSPLHF

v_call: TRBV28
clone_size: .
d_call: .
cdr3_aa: CASSNPYSGNTIYF

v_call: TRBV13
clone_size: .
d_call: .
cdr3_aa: CASSLWDKNTGELFF

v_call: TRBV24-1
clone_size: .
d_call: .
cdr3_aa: CATSDSRDTEAFF

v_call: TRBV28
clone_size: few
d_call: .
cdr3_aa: CASSPWFEGTNEQFF

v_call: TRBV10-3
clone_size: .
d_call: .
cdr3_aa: CAISEGVGELFF

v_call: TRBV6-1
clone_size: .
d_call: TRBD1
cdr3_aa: CASSDPFTGAWYGYTF

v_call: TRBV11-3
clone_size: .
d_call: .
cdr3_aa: CASSLGRSDTQYF

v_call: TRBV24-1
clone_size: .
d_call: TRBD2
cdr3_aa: CATSGLAGGINTQYF

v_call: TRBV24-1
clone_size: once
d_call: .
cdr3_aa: CATRGGNTEAFF

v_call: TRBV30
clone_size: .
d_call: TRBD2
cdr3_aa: CAWGLAGDSGELFF

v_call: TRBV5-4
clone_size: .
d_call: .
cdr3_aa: CASSVDRREETQYF

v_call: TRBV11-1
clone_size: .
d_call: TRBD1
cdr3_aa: CASSPRDRVNTEAFF

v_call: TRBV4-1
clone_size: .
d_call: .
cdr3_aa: CASSQVLTSTDTQYF

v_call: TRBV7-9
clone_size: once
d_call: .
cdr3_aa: CASSSEQRNTEAFF

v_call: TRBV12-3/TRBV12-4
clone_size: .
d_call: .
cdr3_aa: CASSSVDSRAFF

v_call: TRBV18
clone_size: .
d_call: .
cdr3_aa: CASSPNHTRVYEQYF

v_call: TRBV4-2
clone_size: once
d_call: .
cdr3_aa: CASSQVGRGNSPLHF

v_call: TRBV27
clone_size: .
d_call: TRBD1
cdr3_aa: CASRLNQGDGYTF

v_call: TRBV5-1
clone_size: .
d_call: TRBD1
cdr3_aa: CASSLARGQADTQYF

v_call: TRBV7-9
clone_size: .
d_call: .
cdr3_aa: CASSFTSSPSTQYF

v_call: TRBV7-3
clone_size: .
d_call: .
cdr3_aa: CASSLVGAGELFF

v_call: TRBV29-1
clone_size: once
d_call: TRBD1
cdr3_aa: CSARDRVYEQYF

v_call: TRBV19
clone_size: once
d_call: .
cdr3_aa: CASSPGGNQPQHF

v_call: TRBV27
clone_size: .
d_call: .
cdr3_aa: CASSLYWFVGELFF

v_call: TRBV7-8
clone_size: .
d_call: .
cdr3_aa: CASSEQGGQPQHF

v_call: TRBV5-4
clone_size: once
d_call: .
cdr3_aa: CASSRSGYEQYF

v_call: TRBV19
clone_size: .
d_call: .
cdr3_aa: CASSHNREKAFF

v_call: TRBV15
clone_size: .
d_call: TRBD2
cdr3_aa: CATSRVGRVYEQFF